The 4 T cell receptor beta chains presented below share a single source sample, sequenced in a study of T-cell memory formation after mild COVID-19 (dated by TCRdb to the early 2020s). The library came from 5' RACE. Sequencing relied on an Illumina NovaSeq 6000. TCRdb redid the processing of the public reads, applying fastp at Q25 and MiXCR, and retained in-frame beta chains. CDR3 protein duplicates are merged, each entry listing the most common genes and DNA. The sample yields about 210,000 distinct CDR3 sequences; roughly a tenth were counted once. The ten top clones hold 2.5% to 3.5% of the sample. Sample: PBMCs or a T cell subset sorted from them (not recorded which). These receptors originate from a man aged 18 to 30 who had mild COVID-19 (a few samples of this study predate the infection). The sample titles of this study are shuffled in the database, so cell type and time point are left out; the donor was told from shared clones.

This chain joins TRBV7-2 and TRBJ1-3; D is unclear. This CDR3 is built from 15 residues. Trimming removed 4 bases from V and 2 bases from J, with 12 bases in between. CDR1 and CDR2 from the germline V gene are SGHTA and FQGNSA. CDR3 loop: CASSSLSLAGNTIYF. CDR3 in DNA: TGTGCCAGCAGCTCCCTCAGCCTGGCTGGAAACACCATATATTTT.

The CDR3 DNA follows: TGTGCCAGCAGTTTCTCCCTGTCCGCGGGGAAACTGTTTTTT. Protein sequence: CASSFSLSAGKLFF. This chain uses TRBV27 with TRBJ1-4; D call uncertain. Germline CDR1 reads MNHEY; CDR2 reads SMNVEV (reference sequence). The CDR3 is 14 residues long. Trimming pared 3 bases from V and 11 bases from J, leaving 16 bases between.

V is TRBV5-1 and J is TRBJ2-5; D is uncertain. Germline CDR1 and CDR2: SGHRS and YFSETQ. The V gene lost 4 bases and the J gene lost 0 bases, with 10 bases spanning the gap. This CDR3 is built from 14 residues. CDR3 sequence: CASSASTNQETQYF. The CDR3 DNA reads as TGCGCCAGCAGCGCCTCGACAAACCAAGAGACCCAGTACTTC.

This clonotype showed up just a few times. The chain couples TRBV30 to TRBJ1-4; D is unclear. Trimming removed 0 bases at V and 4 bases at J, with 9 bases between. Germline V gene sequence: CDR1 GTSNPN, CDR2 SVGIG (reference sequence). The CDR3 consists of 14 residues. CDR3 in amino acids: CAWSVLSSNEKLFF. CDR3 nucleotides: TGTGCCTGGAGTGTACTCAGCAGTAATGAAAAACTGTTTTTT.